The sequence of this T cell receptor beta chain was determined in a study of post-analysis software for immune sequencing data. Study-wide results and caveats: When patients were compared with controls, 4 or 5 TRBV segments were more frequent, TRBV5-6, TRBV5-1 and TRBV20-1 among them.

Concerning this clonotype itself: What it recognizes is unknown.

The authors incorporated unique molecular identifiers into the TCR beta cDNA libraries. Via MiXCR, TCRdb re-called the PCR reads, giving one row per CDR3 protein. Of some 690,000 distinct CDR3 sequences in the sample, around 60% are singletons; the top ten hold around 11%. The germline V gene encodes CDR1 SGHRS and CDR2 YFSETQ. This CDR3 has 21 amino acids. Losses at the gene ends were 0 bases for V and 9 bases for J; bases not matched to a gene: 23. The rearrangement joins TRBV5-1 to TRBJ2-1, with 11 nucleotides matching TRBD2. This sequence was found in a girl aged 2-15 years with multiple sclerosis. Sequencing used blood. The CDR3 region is CASSLAVVTSGRGAEGSEQFF. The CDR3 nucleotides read TGCGCCAGCAGCTTGGCCGTTGTTACTAGCGGGAGAGGTGCCGAGGGTAGTGAGCAGTTCTTC.